This T cell receptor beta chain was sequenced for a study of T cells in Graves' hyperthyroidism and ophthalmopathy. General study findings and limits: Researchers found most expanded thyroid clonotypes above 0.001 in blood as well.

If no ophthalmopathy progression occurred within 18 months, Graves' hyperthyroidism was stable. Germline loops: CDR1 SGHTS, CDR2 YDEGEE. CDR3 length: 14 amino acids. Authors of the study amplified TCR beta CDR3 regions from RNA transcripts. HTBI primers were employed in a first-round RT-PCR of the TCR CDR3. TCRdb fed the multiplex PCR reads into MiXCR, producing one record per CDR3 protein. The table lists approximately 360,000 distinct CDR3 sequences, 20% to 30% of them singletons. This clonotype was recorded a few times. Its antigen is still unknown. Sequence at one end of the junction differs from germline and may be a read error.

This TCR was sampled from a man between 50 and 59 years old with Graves' hyperthyroidism. Sequenced input: blood. The chain links TRBV5-8 to TRBJ2-3; D possibly corresponds to TRBD1 (6 bases). This CDR3 is CANSRSRGTDTQYF. CDR3 DNA sequence: TGTGCCAACAGCCGATCGAGGGGGACAGATACGCAGTATTTT.